Listed here are 28 T cell receptor beta chains from one sample, sequenced in a study of T cells after yellow fever vaccination. TCRdb recomputed calls from the 5' RACE reads with MiXCR, one row per CDR3 protein. This table holds about 310,000 distinct CDR3 sequences, 3.6% found once. The sequences come from PBMCs, collected on the day of the yellow fever booster vaccination. These receptor sequences come from a man younger than 30 who received the YFV17D yellow fever vaccine.

This clonotype was counted between two and nine times. This chain uses TRBV5-4 with TRBJ2-5, with 16 bases that match TRBD2. Germline values: CDR1 SGHNT, CDR2 YYREEE (reference sequence). V gave up 2 bases and J gave up 5 bases; unmatched junction bases: 3. The CDR3 contains 16 residues. CDR3 DNA sequence: TGTGCCAGCAGCTTCGGGACTAGCGGGGGGGCTGAGACCCAGTACTTC. Encoded protein: CASSFGTSGGAETQYF.

The CDR3 here is CASSGFGEAFF. The CDR3 DNA is TGTGCCAGCAGCGGATTTGGGGAAGCTTTCTTT. This rearrangement joins TRBV7-9 to TRBJ1-1; D is unclear. This CDR3 region has 11 residues. In germline, CDR1 is SEHNR, CDR2 FQNEAQ (reference sequence). V was shortened by 5 bases and J by 8 bases, with 9 bases between the two germline ends. The full variable domain, rest sourced from reference TRBV7-9 and TRBJ1-1, is DTGVSQNPRHKITKRGQNVTFRCDPISEHNRLYWYRQTLGQGPEFLTYFQNEAQLEKSRLLSDRFSAERPKGSFSTLEIQRTEQGDSAMYLCASSGFGEAFFGQGTRLTVV.

This clonotype was seen many times. This rearrangement joins TRBV4-3 to TRBJ2-3; 11 bases map to TRBD2. The CDR3 spans 21 residues. Trimming cost V 0 bases and J 4 bases; bases outside gene matches: 18. In germline, CDR1 is LGHNA, CDR2 YSLEER. This CDR3 reads CASSQDRSTRRLAGRADTQYF. In nucleotides, the CDR3 is TGCGCCAGCAGCCAAGATAGGTCGACAAGACGACTAGCGGGGAGGGCAGATACGCAGTATTTT.

Many counts were recorded for this clonotype. This sequence joins TRBV12-3 or TRBV12-4 and TRBJ2-3; perhaps TRBD2 as D (6 bases). Between the trimmed V and J ends, which lost 5 bases and 6 bases, there was a span of 12 bases. This CDR3 region has 13 residues. The chain's CDR3 is CASSARGRDTQYF. Written as DNA, the CDR3 is TGTGCCAGCAGTGCCCGGGGGAGGGATACGCAGTATTTT.

This clonotype was recorded at least ten times. The chain recombines TRBV7-2 with TRBJ1-1, with 10 bases lining up with TRBD1. Germline CDR1 reads SGHTA; CDR2 reads FQGNSA. This CDR3 is 16 amino acids long. The ends lost 5 bases at V and 2 bases at J; junction bases unmatched: 8. The CDR3 DNA is TGTGCCAGCAGCCCGGACAGGGGGTCTATAAACACTGAAGCTTTCTTT. Its translation is CASSPDRGSINTEAFF.

The chain employs TRBV24-1 and TRBJ2-3; 11 bases agree with TRBD2. V lost 6 bases, J lost 2 bases, and 9 bases stayed unmatched. The CDR3 covers 17 residues. CDR1 KGHDR and CDR2 SFDVKD come from the germline V gene. CDR3 DNA: TGTGCCACCAGTACTAGCGGGGGAGGACCTTTCACAGATACGCAGTATTTT. It codes for CATSTSGGGPFTDTQYF.

This clonotype was observed many times. The chain uses TRBV7-2 and TRBJ2-5, with D possibly TRBD1 on 5 matching bases. Trimming pared 5 bases from V and 4 bases from J, leaving 11 bases between. CDR3 length: 13 amino acids. Germline assignment: CDR1 SGHTA and CDR2 FQGNSA. The CDR3 spells CASSPGLRETQYF. CDR3 in DNA: TGTGCCAGCAGCCCAGGGTTACGAGAGACCCAGTACTTC.

CDR3: CSVELGNSYEQYF. The CDR3 DNA sequence: TGCAGCGTTGAATTGGGCAACTCCTACGAGCAGTACTTC. V gene TRBV29-1 combines with J gene TRBJ2-7; D not certain. Germline assignment: CDR1 SQVTM and CDR2 ANQGSEA. The CDR3 contains 13 residues. Trimming stripped 2 bases from V and 0 bases from J, with 8 bases between.

The chain uses TRBV5-6 and TRBJ1-4; D gene unclear. The CDR3 covers 17 residues. Germline CDR1 is SGHDT and CDR2 is YYEEEE. V lost 3 bases to trimming and J lost 6 bases, with 21 bases between them. The CDR3 DNA is TGTGCCAGCAGCTCCCTATCTCAATTGGTGAGAGATGAAAAACTGTTTTTT. Translating gives CASSSLSQLVRDEKLFF.

In this sample, this clonotype turned up a few times. The gene calls are TRBV30 and TRBJ1-2, with unresolved D. The CDR3 is 12 amino acids. V lost 4 bases and J lost 2, with 8 bases in between. Germline V lookup: CDR1 GTSNPN, CDR2 SVGIG (reference sequence). CDR3 sequence (DNA): TGTGCCTGGACTCCTTCGAACTATGGCTACACCTTC. This encodes CAWTPSNYGYTF.

This clonotype has ten or more counts. The gene calls are TRBV7-9 and TRBJ2-1, with D unresolved. CDR1 is SEHNR, CDR2 FQNEAQ, per germline (reference sequence). V was pared by 0 bases and J by 5 bases, with 8 bases between. The CDR3 extends over 14 amino acids. The CDR3 DNA is TGTGCCAGCAGCTTAGCGTTGGGGAACAATGAGCAGTTCTTC. Residues: CASSLALGNNEQFF.

Many counts were recorded for this clonotype. The gene calls are TRBV12-3 or TRBV12-4 and TRBJ2-1, with 8 positions matching TRBD1. Unmatched junction bases numbered 4, after V lost 4 bases and J lost 8 bases. This CDR3 has 13 residues. Written as DNA, the CDR3 is TGTGCCAGCAGTTCCCGACAGGGGTATGAGCAGTTCTTC. It yields the protein CASSSRQGYEQFF.

The V and J genes are TRBV7-3 and TRBJ2-3, with TRBD2 matching over 12 bases. Germline V gives CDR1 SGHTA, CDR2 FQGTGA. The CDR3 contains 16 residues. J lost 5 bases, V lost 4 bases, and 7 bases had no gene match. The CDR3 reads CASSYLAGGPLDTQYF. The CDR3 nucleotides are TGTGCCAGCAGCTACCTAGCGGGGGGGCCTCTAGATACGCAGTATTTT.

This clonotype was observed a handful of times. The rearrangement joins TRBV29-1 to TRBJ2-1; D is ambiguous. CDR3 length equals 15 residues. Per the germline V gene, CDR1 is SQVTM and CDR2 is ANQGSEA. Deletions cut 4 bases from V and 0 bases from J, with 13 bases between. The CDR3 DNA reads as TGCAGCGTTGTACCACGGCTGAGCTCCTACAATGAGCAGTTCTTC. Encoded protein: CSVVPRLSSYNEQFF.

This sequence joins TRBV4-3 and TRBJ1-1; D remains unclear. V was pared by 2 bases and J by 2 bases, with 9 bases between. The CDR3 sequence is 14 residues long. From germline, CDR1 is LGHNA and CDR2 YSLEER. The CDR3 DNA sequence: TGCGCCAGCAGCCAAACCCAGGCTAACACTGAAGCTTTCTTT. Residues: CASSQTQANTEAFF.

The chain uses TRBV12-3 or TRBV12-4 and TRBJ1-6; D ambiguous. The CDR3 is 13 amino acids. Trimming pared 6 bases from V and 8 bases from J, leaving 11 bases between. This CDR3 reads CASSGRVDSPLHF. The CDR3 nucleotides read TGTGCCAGCAGCGGACGGGTAGATTCACCCCTCCACTTT.

This clonotype has a count of ten or more. The chain is built from TRBV18 and TRBJ1-6, with D possibly TRBD1 on 5 matching bases. Germline CDR1 is KGHSH and CDR2 is LQKENI. Trimming stripped 2 bases from V and 7 bases from J, with 15 bases between. The CDR3 consists of 16 residues. The CDR3 loop reads CASSPSGDVRNSPLHF. The CDR3 DNA is TGTGCCAGCTCACCAAGCGGGGACGTGAGGAATTCACCCCTCCACTTT.

This clonotype was counted between two and nine times. The chain carries TRBV20-1 and TRBJ1-2, with D possibly TRBD1 on 6 matching bases. There are 13 residues in the CDR3. Looked up from germline, CDR1 is DFQATT and CDR2 is SNEGSKA (reference sequence). V was cut by 0 bases and J by 8 bases, with 13 bases left in between. In DNA, the CDR3 is TGCAGTGCTAGAGATATGGGGGGCGTGGGCTACACCTTC. This encodes CSARDMGGVGYTF.

J is TRBJ1-5 and V is TRBV6-4; D is uncertain. V lost 1 base, J lost 3 bases, and 10 bases lay in between. Germline assignment: CDR1 MRHNA and CDR2 SNTAGT. The CDR3 spans 15 residues. CDR3 sequence reads: CASSDLKGSNQPQHF. The CDR3 DNA follows: TGTGCCAGCAGTGACTTAAAGGGTTCCAATCAGCCCCAGCATTTT.

This clonotype was seen more than once but under ten times. The chain joins TRBV19 to TRBJ2-7; TRBD1 matches at 8 bases. CDR1 and CDR2 from the germline V gene are LNHDA and SQIVND (reference sequence). Trimming took 6 bases from V and 3 from J; bases not matched to a gene: 10. The CDR3 sequence is 15 residues long. CDR3 coding DNA: TGTGCCAGTAGCGATCCCGGACAGGGTCACTACGAGCAGTACTTC. This codes for CASSDPGQGHYEQYF.

This clonotype came up many times. This chain joins TRBV5-1 and TRBJ2-6, with D unclear. The CDR3 sequence is 15 residues long. The germline V and J ends were trimmed by 3 bases and 4 bases, with 11 bases remaining between them. Germline V CDR1 and CDR2: SGHRS, YFSETQ. The CDR3 protein is CASSWGPTGANVLTF. CDR3 in DNA: TGCGCCAGCAGCTGGGGTCCCACGGGGGCCAACGTCCTGACTTTC.

This clonotype was counted many times. The rearrangement links TRBV7-8 to TRBJ2-7, with unresolved D. Germline CDR1 SGHVS, CDR2 FQNEAQ. Trimming removed 5 bases at V and 3 bases at J, with 20 bases between. The CDR3 contains 16 residues. This chain's CDR3 is CASSPSRIVGFYEQYF. The CDR3, as DNA: TGTGCCAGCAGCCCTAGTCGGATAGTTGGTTTCTACGAGCAGTACTTC.

This clonotype was seen many times. V is TRBV7-9 and J is TRBJ2-1, with a possible D match to TRBD1 (8 bases). CDR1 is SEHNR, CDR2 FQNEAQ, per germline (reference sequence). There are 17 residues in the CDR3. The V and J ends lost 0 bases and 9 bases respectively, with 21 bases between them. The CDR3 DNA sequence: TGTGCCAGCAGCTTAGCGCGGGGGACAGGAGGATGTTGTGAGCAGTTCTTC. Protein product: CASSLARGTGGCCEQFF.

This clonotype was detected only a few times. This chain links TRBV20-1 with TRBJ1-2; perhaps TRBD1 as D (6 bases). Germline loops: CDR1 DFQATT, CDR2 SNEGSKA (reference sequence). The ends were cut back, 6 bases at V and 8 bases at J, with 19 bases in the middle. The CDR3 length is 13 residues. The CDR3 DNA reads TGCAGTGCAGAACAGGGCTCTCAAAGCGGCTACACCTTC. As protein: CSAEQGSQSGYTF.

This rearrangement joins TRBV12-3 or TRBV12-4 to TRBJ2-2; tentative D call: TRBD1 (6 bases). V was trimmed by 4 bases and J by 9 bases, leaving 9 bases between them. This CDR3 region has 12 residues. The DNA of the CDR3 is TGTGCCAGCAGTTACAGGGCCCGGGAGCTGTTTTTT. Amino acid sequence: CASSYRARELFF.

In its sample, this clonotype was seen many times. Compared with germline, one end of the junction differs, possibly owing to a read error. The chain combines TRBV2 with TRBJ2-7; D may match TRBD1 or TRBD2 (5 bases each). This CDR3 spans 11 amino acids. Germline CDR1 is SNHLY and CDR2 is FYNNEI. The CDR3 bases are TGCGCCAGCAGTGAGGGGTACGAGCAGTACTTC. This sequence encodes CASSEGYEQYF.

There are many counts of this clonotype. This chain links TRBV5-1 with TRBJ1-1, with D unclear. From germline, CDR1 is SGHRS and CDR2 YFSETQ. The CDR3 has 9 amino acids. V was trimmed by 2 bases and J by 8 bases, leaving 1 base between them. CDR3: CASSFEAFF. The CDR3 DNA reads TGCGCCAGCAGCTTCGAAGCTTTCTTT.

The chain couples TRBV4-2 to TRBJ1-6, with a weak D call TRBD1 (6 bases). CDR1 and CDR2 from the germline V gene are LGHNA and YNFKEQ. V lost 2 bases, J lost 7 bases, and 18 bases lay in between. The CDR3 totals 17 residues. CDR3 nucleotides: TGTGCCAGCAGCCAAATCTCCGGCGACAGGCCGAATTCACCCCTCCACTTT. Translating it yields CASSQISGDRPNSPLHF.